This TCR beta chain was recorded in a study of spatial heterogeneity in lung cancer. Study background: Beta-chain sequences were consistently detected more often than alpha-chain sequences.

Trimming stripped 6 bases from V and 0 bases from J, with 16 bases between. CDR1 is SGHRS, CDR2 YFSETQ, per germline. CDR3 length: 15 residues. Time point of the sample: sample taken at primary tumor resection. No cell sorting; template was whole RNA from tumor, lung tissue or PBMC. This clonotype is deemed medium-sized. The antigen is not known. From the 5' RACE reads, TCRdb called clonotypes with MiXCR, one entry per CDR3 protein. In the table there are around 2,500 distinct CDR3 sequences, 6% to 8.5% of which are singletons. The study's findings and limits: One measure, the expanded intratumoral alpha and beta TCR count, tracked tumor mutation counts.

This material consisted of lung tumor tissue, taken at surgery. This clonotype was sampled from a female donor with early-stage non-small cell lung cancer. This chain joins TRBV5-1 and TRBJ2-7; possible D gene TRBD1, 5 bases. CDR3 residues: CASTEYRGSSYEQYF. The CDR3 DNA reads as TGCGCCAGCACCGAATATAGGGGCAGCTCCTACGAGCAGTACTTC.